The rows below give T cell receptor beta chains drawn from one sample of a study of blood T cell repertoires in COVID-19. Method: immunoSEQ multiplex PCR; TCRdb's copy keeps in-frame clones and lacks some. The sample contains around 170,000 clones, 88% of which appear only once. Sequencing used peripheral blood. The receptors were sampled from a man aged 55-75 years with acute or convalescent COVID-19. Both conserved end residues are part of each CDR3. The order of the fields is J gene, D gene, V gene, clone size, CDR3 protein, CDR3 DNA. A D gene is named only where the DNA matches it firmly. Only part of the rows carry a size: once, few, many, or a class if the clone is expanded.

j_gene: TRBJ1-2; d_gene: TRBD1; v_gene: TRBV11-3; abundance: -; CDR3aa: CASSANRGTGYTF; CDR3nt: TGTGCCAGCAGCGCGAACAGGGGGACTGGCTACACCTTC
j_gene: TRBJ2-7; d_gene: -; v_gene: TRBV5-3; abundance: -; CDR3aa: CARSPLGRNSSYEQYF; CDR3nt: TGTGCCAGAAGCCCCCTGGGGCGGAACAGCTCCTACGAGCAGTACTTC
j_gene: TRBJ1-2; d_gene: -; v_gene: TRBV19; abundance: -; CDR3aa: CASRPPGGDSGYTF; CDR3nt: TGTGCCAGTAGGCCTCCGGGGGGCGATTCCGGCTACACCTTC
j_gene: TRBJ1-1; d_gene: -; v_gene: TRBV25-1; abundance: -; CDR3aa: CASSEAARTEAFF; CDR3nt: TGTGCCAGCAGTGAGGCCGCGAGGACTGAAGCTTTCTTT
j_gene: TRBJ1-2; d_gene: -; v_gene: TRBV6-2/TRBV6-3; abundance: -; CDR3aa: CASSYLPQNYGYTF; CDR3nt: TGTGCCAGCAGTTATTTGCCACAGAACTATGGCTACACCTTC
j_gene: TRBJ2-3; d_gene: TRBD2; v_gene: TRBV5-1; abundance: -; CDR3aa: CASSSLGLAGGPSTDTQYF; CDR3nt: TGCGCCAGCAGCTCCCTCGGACTAGCGGGGGGCCCTAGCACAGATACGCAGTATTTT
j_gene: TRBJ1-5; d_gene: -; v_gene: TRBV19; abundance: -; CDR3aa: CASSPSANQPQHF; CDR3nt: TGTGCCAGTAGTCCCAGTGCAAATCAGCCCCAGCATTTT
j_gene: TRBJ2-1; d_gene: -; v_gene: TRBV30; abundance: few; CDR3aa: CAWSISAADYNEQFF; CDR3nt: TGTGCCTGGAGTATATCCGCGGCCGACTACAATGAGCAGTTCTTC
j_gene: TRBJ1-5; d_gene: TRBD1; v_gene: TRBV19; abundance: -; CDR3aa: CASSTAWTGWEYSNQPQHF; CDR3nt: TGTGCCAGTAGTACCGCCTGGACAGGATGGGAGTATAGCAATCAGCCCCAGCATTTT
j_gene: TRBJ1-2; d_gene: -; v_gene: TRBV6-5; abundance: -; CDR3aa: CASSYTGASNYGYTF; CDR3nt: TGTGCCAGCAGTTACACGGGAGCTTCTAACTATGGCTACACCTTC
j_gene: TRBJ2-5; d_gene: TRBD2; v_gene: TRBV19; abundance: -; CDR3aa: CASSISSGRAAETQYF; CDR3nt: TGTGCCAGTAGTATTAGTAGCGGGAGGGCCGCCGAGACCCAGTACTTC
j_gene: TRBJ2-5; d_gene: TRBD2; v_gene: TRBV3-1/TRBV3-2; abundance: -; CDR3aa: CASSQWLAGSPETQYF; CDR3nt: TGTGCCAGCAGCCAATGGTTAGCGGGGTCCCCAGAGACCCAGTACTTC
j_gene: TRBJ2-7; d_gene: TRBD1; v_gene: TRBV18; abundance: -; CDR3aa: CASSPPGTGFSYEQYF; CDR3nt: TGTGCCAGCTCACCGCCCGGGACAGGGTTTTCCTACGAGCAGTACTTC
j_gene: TRBJ1-1; d_gene: TRBD1; v_gene: TRBV7-3; abundance: -; CDR3aa: CASSRTGGDTEAFF; CDR3nt: TGTGCCAGCAGCCGGACAGGGGGGGACACTGAAGCTTTCTTT
j_gene: TRBJ2-5; d_gene: -; v_gene: TRBV27; abundance: -; CDR3aa: CASSSAGWVETQYF; CDR3nt: TGTGCCAGCAGTTCGGCAGGGTGGGTAGAGACCCAGTACTTC
j_gene: TRBJ1-2; d_gene: -; v_gene: TRBV6-6; abundance: -; CDR3aa: CASSYVSRTNYGYTF; CDR3nt: TGTGCCAGCAGTTACGTTAGCCGGACTAACTATGGCTACACCTTC